One and the same sample provided the 22 T cell receptor beta chains below, sequenced in a study of identical twins. A single record per CDR3 protein comes from TCRdb applying MiXCR to the 5' RACE reads. The table has roughly 720,000 distinct CDR3 sequences, over 15% seen once. This sample was shared with a second study, whose subject was T cells expressing NK-cell markers.

Sequencing was performed on PBMCs. These receptors all come from a woman under 30 in good health.

Regarding this clonotype: A junction boundary mismatches the germline segment, possibly from a read error. The chain employs TRBV5-1 and TRBJ2-1, with 10 bases identical to TRBD2. Germline CDR1 reads SGHRS; CDR2 reads YFSETQ. This CDR3 has 13 residues. CDR3 in amino acids: CASSPSGSHEQLF. CDR3 coding DNA: TGCGCCAGCAGCCCTAGCGGGAGCCATGAGCAGCTCTTC.

This clonotype was observed a few times. The CDR3 loop reads CASSYQGGDNEQFF. The CDR3, as DNA: TGCGCCAGCAGCTACCAGGGTGGTGACAATGAGCAGTTCTTC. The V call is TRBV5-1, the J call TRBJ2-1; possibly TRBD1 for D (5 bases). The CDR3 loop spans 14 amino acids. Trimming stripped 3 bases from V and 5 bases from J, with 12 bases between. Germline V gene data show CDR1 as SGHRS and CDR2 as YFSETQ.

This clonotype came up a few times. This rearrangement joins TRBV14 to TRBJ1-2; the D is unclear. Trimming removed 3 bases at V and 8 bases at J, with 13 bases between. Germline V gene sequence: CDR1 SGHDN, CDR2 FVKESK. The CDR3 extends over 13 amino acids. CDR3 in DNA: TGTGCCAGCAGCCAGAGCAGATCGGGAGGCTACACCTTC. Translating gives CASSQSRSGGYTF.

The chain carries TRBV14 and TRBJ2-1; 9 nucleotides agree with TRBD2. J lost 6 bases, V lost 4 bases, and 10 bases had no gene match. Germline CDR1 is SGHDN and CDR2 is FVKESK. The CDR3 runs 16 residues. The CDR3 reads CASSRVRTSVLNEQFF. CDR3 in DNA: TGTGCCAGCAGCCGGGTTAGGACTAGCGTCCTCAATGAGCAGTTCTTC. Full variable domain (missing parts from reference TRBV14 and TRBJ2-1): EAGVTQFPSHSVIEKGQTVTLRCDPISGHDNLYWYRRVMGKEIKFLLHFVKESKQDESGMPNNRFLAERTGGTYSTLKVQPAELEDSGVYFCASSRVRTSVLNEQFFGPGTRLTVL.

The chain combines TRBV9 with TRBJ2-1, with D hard to call. CDR1 and CDR2 from the germline V gene are SGDLS and YYNGEE. The CDR3 has 15 residues. V shed 3 bases and J shed 5 bases, with 15 bases lying between them. The chain's CDR3 is CASSDGYSPHNEQFF. In DNA, the CDR3 is TGTGCCAGCAGCGATGGGTATAGCCCCCACAATGAGCAGTTCTTC.

The chain couples TRBV12-3 or TRBV12-4 to TRBJ1-1, with D perhaps TRBD1 (5 bases). V lost 6 bases and J 3 bases, leaving 11 bases between the germline ends. The CDR3 has 13 residues. The CDR3 reads CASRQVGDTEAFF. The CDR3 nucleotides are TGTGCCAGCAGACAGGTGGGTGACACTGAAGCTTTCTTT.

There are a few counts of this clonotype. The chain carries TRBV10-1 and TRBJ2-1; TRBD2 is a possible D gene (7 bases). Germline CDR1 is WNHNN and CDR2 is SYGVQD (reference sequence). V was pared by 8 bases and J by 4 bases, with 27 bases between. The CDR3 totals 18 residues. CDR3 DNA: TGCGCCAGCCCCCGGGGGAGGGGGGTCCAAAGGGAATACAATGAGCAGTTCTTC. Translation: CASPRGRGVQREYNEQFF.

V usage is TRBV29-1 and J usage is TRBJ2-3; no clear D. In germline, CDR1 is SQVTM, CDR2 ANQGSEA. The V end lost 0 bases, the J end lost 0 bases, and 13 bases lay between the germline ends. This CDR3 contains 16 residues. CDR3 sequence: CSVEDRLRTSTDTQYF. The CDR3, as DNA: TGCAGCGTTGAAGATCGACTCCGCACTAGCACAGATACGCAGTATTTT.

The chain uses TRBV4-3 and TRBJ2-5, with a weak D call TRBD2 (7 bases). V dropped 2 bases and J dropped 5 bases, with 21 bases sitting between them. The CDR3 runs 17 residues. Germline V CDR1 and CDR2: LGHNA, YSLEER. CDR3 loop: CASSQQGLAGAGETQYF. Written as DNA, the CDR3 is TGCGCCAGCAGCCAACAGGGGCTGGCGGGAGCGGGGGAGACCCAGTACTTC.

This sequence joins TRBV27 and TRBJ2-7; no reliable D call. The CDR3 sequence is 13 residues long. The germline CDR1 and CDR2 sequences are MNHEY and SMNVEV (reference sequence). V gave up 2 bases and J gave up 2 bases, with 7 bases separating them. The CDR3 nucleotides are TGTGCCAGCAGTTTAAAGGCGGCCTACGAGCAGTACTTC. Amino acids: CASSLKAAYEQYF.

Only a few counts were recorded for this clonotype. The chain links TRBV7-9 to TRBJ1-1; D might be TRBD1 (6 bases). V lost 5 bases to trimming and J lost 6 bases, with 16 bases between them. The CDR3 is made up of 14 amino acids. Germline CDR1 is SEHNR and CDR2 is FQNEAQ (reference sequence). The CDR3 DNA reads TGTGCCAGCAGCACCCGACAGGTGGTCGCTGAAGCTTTCTTT. It codes for CASSTRQVVAEAFF. Together with reference TRBV7-9 and TRBJ1-1, the CDR3 gives the full variable domain: DTGVSQNPRHKITKRGQNVTFRCDPISEHNRLYWYRQTLGQGPEFLTYFQNEAQLEKSRLLSDRFSAERPKGSFSTLEIQRTEQGDSAMYLCASSTRQVVAEAFFGQGTRLTVV.

This clonotype occurred a few times. The V call is TRBV18, the J call TRBJ1-5; D is possibly TRBD1 (6 bases). The germline V gene encodes CDR1 KGHSH and CDR2 LQKENI. The CDR3 is 16 amino acids. The ends were cut back, 4 bases at V and 5 bases at J, with 18 bases in the middle. The CDR3 DNA reads as TGTGCCAGCTCACAAGGAACAGGGACGCACGATCAGCCCCAGCATTTT. It yields the protein CASSQGTGTHDQPQHF.

The chain couples TRBV10-1 to TRBJ2-3, with no clear D. Germline V gene lookup returns CDR1 WNHNN and CDR2 SYGVQD (reference sequence). The length of the CDR3 is 14 residues. The V end was cut by 0 bases, the J end by 3 bases, with 7 bases between. CDR3 coding DNA: TGCGCCAGCAGTGAGTCAACGGTGACAGATACGCAGTATTTT. It encodes CASSESTVTDTQYF.

This clonotype was counted a few times. The gene calls are TRBV10-3 and TRBJ1-5; D may be TRBD1 (6 bases). From germline, CDR1 is ENHRY and CDR2 SYGVKD. The CDR3 is made up of 14 amino acids. V was trimmed by 9 bases and J by 4 bases, leaving 16 bases between them. CDR3 region: CAMKSGQGNQPQHF. Written as DNA, the CDR3 is TGTGCCATGAAGAGCGGCCAGGGGAATCAGCCCCAGCATTTT.

The rearrangement links TRBV20-1 to TRBJ2-1, with TRBD2 matching 10 bases. CDR1 is DFQATT and CDR2 is SNEGSKA in the germline V gene (reference sequence). This CDR3 has 15 amino acids. The V and J ends lost 2 bases and 6 bases, in that order; junction bases with no gene match: 7. For the CDR3, the DNA is TGCAGTGCTAGACTCCCCACTAGCGGGATCAATGAGCAGTTCTTC. Amino acid sequence: CSARLPTSGINEQFF.

This clonotype occurred a few times. The chain carries TRBV5-5 and TRBJ1-5; 10 bases are shared with TRBD1. Germline CDR1 SGHKS, CDR2 YYEKEE (reference sequence). The CDR3 is 14 residues long. Losses at the gene ends were 4 bases for V and 5 bases for J; bases not matched to a gene: 3. Written as DNA, the CDR3 is TGTGCCAGCAGCCGGGACAGGGGATATCAGCCCCAGCATTTT. Translated, it gives CASSRDRGYQPQHF.

This sequence joins TRBV12-3 or TRBV12-4 and TRBJ2-5, with 7 bases fitting TRBD2. The junction had 5 bases not matched to a gene; V was cut back by 5 bases and J by 5 bases. The CDR3 is made up of 13 amino acids. The CDR3 region has the DNA TGTGCCAGCAGTAATAGCGGGTCGGAGACCCAGTACTTC. Amino acids: CASSNSGSETQYF.

This clonotype was recorded a few times. V usage is TRBV29-1 and J usage is TRBJ2-5; D possibly corresponds to TRBD2 (5 bases). This CDR3 is built from 16 residues. V shed 6 bases and J shed 3 bases, with 23 bases lying between them. Germline V gives CDR1 SQVTM, CDR2 ANQGSEA. The CDR3 bases are TGCAGCGTGAGAAGCGGCGAGGCGTGGGGAGAAGAGACCCAGTACTTC. This gives the protein CSVRSGEAWGEETQYF.

The chain is built from TRBV27 and TRBJ1-1; D gene unclear. Germline lookup yields CDR1 MNHEY and CDR2 SMNVEV (reference sequence). With 3 bases removed from V and 1 base from J, the gap between germline ends came to 9 bases. This CDR3 comprises 14 residues. In DNA form, the CDR3 reads TGTGCCAGCAGTTTGTGGTACGGGAACACTGAAGCTTTCTTT. It translates to CASSLWYGNTEAFF.

This clonotype turned up a few times. V gene TRBV7-2 combines with J gene TRBJ2-7; TRBD2 matches 11 bases. Germline CDR1 reads SGHTA; CDR2 reads FQGNSA. Trimming took 2 bases from V and 5 from J; bases not matched to a gene: 2. This CDR3 is built from 14 residues. The CDR3 reads CASSLRLAGNEQYF. CDR3 in DNA: TGTGCCAGCAGCTTAAGACTAGCGGGAAACGAGCAGTACTTC.

In its sample, this clonotype was seen a few times. J is TRBJ2-7 and V is TRBV6-1, with D unclear. V gave up 6 bases and J gave up 2 bases, with 14 bases separating them. Per the germline V gene, CDR1 is MNHNS and CDR2 is SASEGT. The CDR3 is 14 amino acids. For the CDR3, the DNA is TGTGCCAGCAGCCCATCCATTAGAGCCTACGAGCAGTACTTC. This translates into CASSPSIRAYEQYF.

The CDR3 nucleotides are TGCAGCGCTGAGCGACCCGTGAATAATTCACCCCTCCACTTT. Amino acids: CSAERPVNNSPLHF. J is TRBJ1-6 and V is TRBV29-1; D is unresolved. Germline lookup yields CDR1 SQVTM and CDR2 ANQGSEA. The CDR3 sequence is 14 residues long. Trimming pared 7 bases from V and 5 bases from J, leaving 15 bases between. Full variable domain (missing parts from reference TRBV29-1 and TRBJ1-6): SAVISQKPSRDICQRGTSLTIQCQVDSQVTMMFWYRQQPGQSLTLIATANQGSEATYESGFVIDKFPISRPNLTFSTLTVSNMSPEDSSIYLCSAERPVNNSPLHFGNGTRLTVT.